This T cell receptor beta chain was recorded in a study of blood T cell repertoires in COVID-19. Overall study context: Acute and convalescent COVID-19 specimens originated in the United States, Italy and Spain. T cells, B-cell-depleted T cells, or PBMCs provided the cDNA or gDNA that served as material.

In the authors' methods: Quantification of nucleated cells was approximated via reference gene primer amplification. The method was immunoSEQ multiplex PCR; TCRdb's version includes in-frame clones alone and lacks a portion of them. V and J calls and clone size are those listed in that table; D and trimming were worked out from the DNA. This table holds tens of thousands of clones, around 73% found once. V shed 5 bases, J shed 7 bases, and the junction held 12 bases outside the gene matches. CDR1 is SGHNT and CDR2 is YENEEA in the germline V gene. The CDR3 is 15 amino acids. The sequence came from a man of 80 years or more with acute or convalescent COVID-19. Sequenced material: peripheral blood. This chain joins TRBV11-3 and TRBJ1-2; 8 nucleotides match TRBD1. CDR3 loop: CASSRPGVDRAGYTF. CDR3 bases: TGTGCCAGCAGCCGACCGGGTGTGGACAGGGCTGGCTACACCTTC.